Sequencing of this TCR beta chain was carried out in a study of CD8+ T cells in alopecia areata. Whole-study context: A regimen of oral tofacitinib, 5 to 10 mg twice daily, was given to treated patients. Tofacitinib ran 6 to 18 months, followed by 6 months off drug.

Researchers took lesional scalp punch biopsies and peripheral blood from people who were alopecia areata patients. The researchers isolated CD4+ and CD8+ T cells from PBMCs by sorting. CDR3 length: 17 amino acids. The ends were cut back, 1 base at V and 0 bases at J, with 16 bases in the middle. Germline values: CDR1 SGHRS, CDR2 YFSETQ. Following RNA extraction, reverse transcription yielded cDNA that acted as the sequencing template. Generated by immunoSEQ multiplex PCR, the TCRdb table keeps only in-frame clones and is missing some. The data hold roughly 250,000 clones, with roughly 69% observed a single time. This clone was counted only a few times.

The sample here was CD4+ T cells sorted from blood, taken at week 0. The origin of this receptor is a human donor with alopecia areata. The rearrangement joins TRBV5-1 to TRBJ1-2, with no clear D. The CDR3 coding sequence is TGCGCCAGCAGCTTGACCAGCAGAACAAGGTCTAACTATGGCTACACCTTC. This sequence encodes CASSLTSRTRSNYGYTF.